This TCR beta chain was retrieved from a study of T-cell memory formation after mild COVID-19. Each CDR3 protein gets one entry after TCRdb re-called the 5' RACE reads with MiXCR. The table shows about 270,000 distinct CDR3 sequences, with roughly 17% occurring only once. Regarding the study as a whole: Shrinking CD4+ clones resided mostly in CM and EM, and CD8+ ones in EMRA. Confirmation was lacking for SARS-CoV-2 specificity of second-wave clones that peaked on day 37. In pre-infection memory, a portion of responding clones appeared, which suggested that cross-reactive memory joined.

This clonotype was detected a few times. The antigen remains undetermined. The material sequenced was PBMCs or a T cell subset sorted from them (not recorded which). This TCR was recovered from a man in his late teens or twenties who had mild COVID-19 (a few samples of this study predate the infection). Cell type and time point are not known.

CDR3 sequence reads: CATSTTGQGVSSAYEQYF. CDR3 nucleotides: TGTGCCACCAGCACGACCGGACAGGGCGTGAGTAGTGCCTACGAGCAGTACTTC. V usage is TRBV15 and J usage is TRBJ2-7; 8 positions agree with TRBD1. CDR1 is LNHNV, CDR2 YYDKDF, per germline (reference sequence). The CDR3 is 18 amino acids. V lost 4 bases to trimming and J lost 2 bases; unmatched junction nucleotides: 16.